This T cell receptor (beta chain) stems from a study of cytotoxic CD8 clonotypes in ibrutinib-treated CLL. The V gene lost 1 base and the J gene lost 4 bases, with 8 bases spanning the gap. Per germline, CDR1 SEHNR and CDR2 FQNEAQ (reference sequence). The CDR3 has 13 amino acids. Produced via immunoSEQ multiplex PCR; TCRdb's table is partial and in-frame only. This sample has over 100,000 clones, with more than 55% found just once. The sample was PBMCs, taken after 24 months of ibrutinib treatment. This sequence was found in a human donor with chronic lymphocytic leukemia. The chain joins TRBV7-9 to TRBJ2-7, with unresolved D. Here the CDR3 DNA reads TGTGCCAGCAGCTTAGTTGCCAGTTACGAGCAGTACTTC. Its translation: CASSLVASYEQYF.